This TCR beta chain was identified in a study of T cell repertoires in cytomegalovirus infection. In the study overall: Public signatures in TCR beta pointed to CMV infection and matching HLA type. Study results and limitations: Cumulative frequency (of public TCR beta family members) identified carriers of CMV plus the relevant HLA. Clonotypes of TCR beta that were HLA-C-restricted and CMV-specific dominated the ex vivo response.

This CDR3 has 16 amino acids. With V trimmed by 4 bases and J by 4 bases, 7 bases remained unmatched. Germline lookup yields CDR1 SGHVS and CDR2 FQNEAQ. This clonotype was counted between two and nine times. Its antigen is undetermined. TCRdb reanalysed the reads using MiXCR and keeps one entry per CDR3 protein. The data show approximately 290,000 distinct CDR3 sequences, roughly a quarter seen once. The chain combines TRBV7-8 with TRBJ2-5, with 12 bases that match TRBD2. Sequenced: PBMCs. The sequence came from a human donor in good health (CMV status not recorded). Some clones in this sample may be carry-over from other donors' samples. The DNA of the CDR3 is TGTGCCAGCAGCTCGACTAGCGGGAGTTCTTTAGAGACCCAGTACTTC. Protein sequence: CASSSTSGSSLETQYF.